These 9 T cell receptor beta chains originate from one sample sequenced in a study of blood T cell repertoires in COVID-19. Sequencing used immunoSEQ multiplex PCR; TCRdb keeps in-frame clones, though not all of them. The table lists a few hundred thousand clones, 80% to 90% of them singletons, with roughly 4% in the top ten. The sample was PBMCs or T cells enriched from blood (not recorded which). The receptors here all came from a woman under 40 who had recovered from COVID-19.

The chain combines TRBV27 with TRBJ2-1, with 7 nucleotides matching TRBD2. This CDR3 region has 13 residues. Germline-derived CDR1 and CDR2 are MNHEY and SMNVEV (reference sequence). Trimming took 3 bases from V and 9 from J; bases not matched to a gene: 5. The CDR3 protein is CASSLREQGEQFF. The DNA for the CDR3 is TGTGCCAGCAGTTTGCGGGAGCAAGGTGAGCAGTTCTTC.

The V gene is TRBV4-2, the J gene TRBJ1-2; D remains ambiguous. CDR3 length equals 20 residues. Germline V gene sequence: CDR1 LGHNA, CDR2 YNFKEQ. V was clipped by 1 base and J by 0 bases, with 24 bases between them. The CDR3 DNA is TGTGCCAGCAGCCAAGTTCTGGTGGGCCGAAACGGTGTGTCTAACTATGGCTACACCTTC. Translation: CASSQVLVGRNGVSNYGYTF.

The chain combines TRBV6-5 with TRBJ1-2, with D possibly being TRBD1 (6 bases). From germline, CDR1 is MNHEY and CDR2 SVGAGI. The CDR3 covers 16 residues. The ends were cut back, 2 bases at V and 3 bases at J, with 16 bases in the middle. The CDR3 nucleotides read TGTGCCAGCAGTTACGGTCAGTCAGGGGATGACTATGGCTACACCTTC. Protein: CASSYGQSGDDYGYTF.

The chain links TRBV19 to TRBJ1-2, with D possibly being TRBD1 (5 bases). The V gene lost 3 bases and the J gene lost 6 bases, with 11 bases spanning the gap. The CDR3 consists of 13 residues. Germline values: CDR1 LNHDA, CDR2 SQIVND (reference sequence). In DNA form, the CDR3 reads TGTGCCAGTAGTATTTTACCAGGGAATGGCTACACCTTC. This gives the protein CASSILPGNGYTF.

The genes are TRBV7-3 and TRBJ2-2, with TRBD2 matching 14 bases. The CDR3 totals 17 residues. Per germline, CDR1 SGHTA and CDR2 FQGTGA. V shed 0 bases, J shed 5 bases, and the junction held 2 bases outside the gene matches. CDR3 nucleotides: TGTGCCAGCAGCTTAACCGGGACTAGCGGGAGTACCGGGGAGCTGTTTTTT. The encoded protein is CASSLTGTSGSTGELFF.

In regard to this clone: In the same sample, other DNA sequences code for this CDR3. The V call is TRBV18, the J call TRBJ1-2; 7 bases are shared with TRBD1. The CDR3 runs to 13 residues. The V and J ends lost 3 bases and 3 bases, in that order; junction bases with no gene match: 1. Per the germline V gene, CDR1 is KGHSH and CDR2 is LQKENI. This CDR3 is CASSPGTDYGYTF. In nucleotides, the CDR3 is TGTGCCAGCTCACCTGGGACAGACTATGGCTACACCTTC.

V and J are TRBV7-9 and TRBJ2-3, with D perhaps TRBD2 (6 bases). Germline V CDR1 and CDR2: SEHNR, FQNEAQ (reference sequence). The CDR3 runs 15 residues. The V end was cut by 2 bases, the J end by 2 bases, with 11 bases between. CDR3 nucleotide sequence: TGTGCCAGCAGCTTACCGGGAGTACACACAGATACGCAGTATTTT. Its translation is CASSLPGVHTDTQYF.

The CDR3 here is CASGVEGSATYEQYF. In DNA form, the CDR3 reads TGTGCCAGCGGGGTGGAGGGCAGTGCAACTTACGAGCAGTACTTC. The chain links TRBV2 to TRBJ2-7; perhaps TRBD2 as D (6 bases). The CDR3 is made up of 15 amino acids. Trimming took off 8 bases at V and 4 bases at J, with 21 bases between the two ends. CDR1 and CDR2 (germline): SNHLY, FYNNEI.

This chain connects TRBV5-4 to TRBJ1-2, with D unresolved. The length of the CDR3 is 14 residues. Germline V CDR1 and CDR2: SGHNT, YYREEE (reference sequence). Trimming removed 4 bases from V and 2 bases from J, with 12 bases in between. The DNA for the CDR3 is TGTGCCAGCAGCCCGATGACATCAAACTATGGCTACACCTTC. It translates to CASSPMTSNYGYTF.